The next 23 T cell receptor beta chains were all read from a single sample in a study of blood T cells in healthy people across ages. Combining a sample-barcoded 5' primer with a J-beta primer mix, a second PCR ran for about 6 to 11 cycles. Via MiXCR, TCRdb re-called the 5' RACE reads, giving one row per CDR3 protein. The sample lists over 700,000 distinct CDR3 sequences; about 55% were seen once. The specimen was blood. These receptors originate from a man of 80 years or more in good health.

The chain links TRBV4-1 to TRBJ1-2, with D unclear. V shed 0 bases and J shed 7 bases, with 15 bases lying between them. Germline CDR1 MGHRA, CDR2 YSYEKL. The CDR3 sequence is 15 residues long. CDR3 amino acids: CASSQDPNPWGGYTF. The CDR3 DNA is TGCGCCAGCAGCCAAGATCCTAATCCATGGGGTGGCTACACCTTC.

V gene TRBV20-1 combines with J gene TRBJ1-2, with D possibly being TRBD1 (5 bases). This CDR3 has 15 residues. V lost 7 bases to trimming and J lost 0 bases, with 18 bases between them. Germline-derived CDR1 and CDR2 are DFQATT and SNEGSKA (reference sequence). The chain's CDR3 is CSVYGQGRTNYGYTF. The DNA for the CDR3 is TGCAGTGTGTACGGGCAGGGTCGTACTAACTATGGCTACACCTTC.

The gene calls are TRBV6-1 and TRBJ2-5; TRBD2 agrees at 11 bases. The V gene end was trimmed by 7 bases and the J gene end by 4 bases; junction bases not matched to a gene: 11. Germline CDR1 reads MNHNS; CDR2 reads SASEGT. CDR3 length: 16 residues. The CDR3 coding sequence is TGTGCCAGCACCCGACGGTTAGCGGGAGGGCCAGAGACCCAGTACTTC. Its protein is CASTRRLAGGPETQYF.

This clonotype was detected a few times. This chain uses TRBV3-1 with TRBJ1-2; TRBD1 is a possible D gene (5 bases). CDR1 LGHDT and CDR2 YNNKEL come from the germline V gene (reference sequence). This CDR3 has 13 residues. V lost 1 base and J lost 8, with 11 bases in between. CDR3 in amino acids: CASSQGGREGYTF. CDR3 nucleotides: TGTGCCAGCAGCCAAGGGGGGAGAGAGGGCTACACCTTC.

The chain combines TRBV4-1 with TRBJ1-2; D possibly corresponds to TRBD1 (5 bases). Germline CDR1 is MGHRA and CDR2 is YSYEKL. The CDR3 extends over 15 amino acids. Deletions cut 0 bases from V and 4 bases from J, with 12 bases between. CDR3 sequence reads: CASSQERQPLYGYTF. The CDR3, as DNA: TGCGCCAGCAGCCAAGAGAGACAGCCTCTCTATGGCTACACCTTC.

Regarding this clonotype: An end of the junction differs from the germline gene, which may be a read error. The chain combines TRBV20-1 with TRBJ2-1; D may match TRBD1 or TRBD2 (5 bases each). Looked up from germline, CDR1 is DFQATT and CDR2 is SNEGSKA (reference sequence). The CDR3 contains 16 residues. The CDR3 DNA is TGCAGTACTAGATTCAGCCAGGGATTCACCTACAATGAGCAGTTCTTC. This sequence encodes CSTRFSQGFTYNEQFF.

The chain links TRBV4-1 to TRBJ2-1; 10 positions match TRBD2. Trimming removed 3 bases from V and 1 base from J; junction bases left unmatched: 12. Germline-derived CDR1 and CDR2 are MGHRA and YSYEKL. This CDR3 region has 19 residues. The CDR3 DNA sequence: TGCGCCAGCAGCCAGGCTTCCGGGACTAGCGCGGGTTCCTACAATGAGCAGTTCTTC. This encodes CASSQASGTSAGSYNEQFF.

The V and J genes are TRBV20-1 and TRBJ2-4; D is unresolved. In germline, CDR1 is DFQATT, CDR2 SNEGSKA (reference sequence). Trimming pared 6 bases from V and 1 base from J, leaving 10 bases between. This CDR3 region has 13 residues. This CDR3 is CSAGEAAKNIQYF. The CDR3 DNA follows: TGCAGTGCCGGAGAGGCGGCCAAAAACATTCAGTACTTC.

This clonotype was seen repeatedly, ten times or more. This chain links TRBV7-9 with TRBJ2-4, with 12 bases aligning to TRBD2. The DNA end is more similar to TRBJ2-7, so the J call may be wrong. The CDR3 runs 15 residues. Germline V gene data show CDR1 as SEHNR and CDR2 as FQNEAQ (reference sequence). CDR3 DNA: TGTGCCAGCAGCGGAGGACTAGCGGGATTTAGCGAGCAGTACTTC. It is translated as CASSGGLAGFSEQYF.

The chain recombines TRBV7-6 with TRBJ2-5, with 7 bases lining up with TRBD1. Germline V gene data show CDR1 as SGHVS and CDR2 as FNYEAQ. V lost 4 bases to trimming and J lost 0 bases; unmatched junction nucleotides: 2. The CDR3 covers 14 residues. CDR3 region: CASSSQGYQETQYF. The CDR3 DNA follows: TGTGCCAGCAGCTCACAGGGGTACCAAGAGACCCAGTACTTC.

This clonotype was picked up a small number of times. V usage is TRBV29-1 and J usage is TRBJ1-3, with TRBD1 matching 8 bases. V dropped 5 bases and J dropped 4; count of bases not matched to a gene: 7. The germline CDR1 and CDR2 sequences are SQVTM and ANQGSEA. The CDR3 runs to 14 residues. The CDR3 here is CSVLGQGDGNTIYF. CDR3 in DNA: TGCAGCGTTCTAGGACAGGGCGACGGAAACACCATATATTTT.

This clonotype showed up just once. The rearrangement joins TRBV5-1 to TRBJ1-1; 7 bases agree with TRBD1. V lost 0 bases, J lost 0 bases, and 8 bases stayed unmatched. Germline CDR1 and CDR2: SGHRS and YFSETQ. CDR3 size: 17 residues. CDR3 sequence: CASSLGDRVSVNTEAFF. DNA of the CDR3: TGCGCCAGCAGCTTGGGAGACAGGGTGTCGGTGAACACTGAAGCTTTCTTT.

V gene TRBV4-1 combines with J gene TRBJ2-7; no definite D call. CDR3 length: 16 residues. Germline V gene lookup returns CDR1 MGHRA and CDR2 YSYEKL. V gave up 1 base and J gave up 5 bases, with 18 bases separating them. The CDR3 DNA sequence: TGCGCCAGCAGCCAAGCCCTCAGCGCGTTTCAGAACGAGCAGTACTTC. Residues: CASSQALSAFQNEQYF.

This clonotype appeared a few times. The gene calls are TRBV28 and TRBJ2-5, with 7 bases identical to TRBD2. Germline values: CDR1 MDHEN, CDR2 SYDVKM. The CDR3 covers 19 residues. J lost 4 bases, V lost 6 bases, and 23 bases had no gene match. The CDR3 protein is CASSLVATSSSSRGETQYF. CDR3 nucleotide sequence: TGTGCCAGCAGCCTGGTGGCGACTAGCTCCTCCTCAAGGGGAGAGACCCAGTACTTC.

The chain carries TRBV2 and TRBJ2-2; D gene unclear. CDR1 and CDR2 (germline): SNHLY, FYNNEI. The ends were cut back, 4 bases at V and 3 bases at J, with 6 bases in the middle. CDR3 length: 13 residues. The CDR3 DNA sequence: TGTGCCAGCAGTGCCGACCACACCGGGGAGCTGTTTTTT. This sequence encodes CASSADHTGELFF.

This clonotype was seen more than once but under ten times. The rearrangement joins TRBV5-1 to TRBJ2-1; 7 bases are shared with TRBD2. CDR1 SGHRS and CDR2 YFSETQ come from the germline V gene. V was pared by 0 bases and J by 7 bases, with 7 bases of the junction left unmatched. The CDR3 extends over 15 amino acids. CDR3 protein: CASSLGPGGSNEQFF. CDR3 sequence (DNA): TGCGCCAGCAGCTTGGGTCCGGGAGGATCTAATGAGCAGTTCTTC. Together with reference TRBV5-1 and TRBJ2-1, the CDR3 gives the full variable domain: KAGVTQTPRYLIKTRGQQVTLSCSPISGHRSVSWYQQTPGQGLQFLFEYFSETQRNKGNFPGRFSGRQFSNSRSEMNVSTLELGDSALYLCASSLGPGGSNEQFFGPGTRLTVL.

V usage is TRBV10-3 and J usage is TRBJ1-6; 7 positions agree with TRBD1. Per the germline V gene, CDR1 is ENHRY and CDR2 is SYGVKD. This CDR3 contains 16 residues. The V gene end was trimmed by 2 bases and the J gene end by 7 bases; junction bases not matched to a gene: 8. In DNA form, the CDR3 reads TGTGCCATCAGTGAGCTTTATCCGGGACAGAATTCACCCCTCCACTTT. It yields the protein CAISELYPGQNSPLHF.

The CDR3 is CASSGAQGGDEQFF. The CDR3 nucleotides are TGCGCCAGCAGCGGGGCCCAGGGAGGGGATGAGCAGTTCTTC. The chain links TRBV5-1 to TRBJ2-1, with 7 nucleotides matching TRBD2. The CDR3 is 14 amino acids. The germline CDR1 and CDR2 sequences are SGHRS and YFSETQ. V lost 4 bases and J lost 8; bases outside the gene matches: 9. Complete variable domain (other parts from reference TRBV5-1 and TRBJ2-1): KAGVTQTPRYLIKTRGQQVTLSCSPISGHRSVSWYQQTPGQGLQFLFEYFSETQRNKGNFPGRFSGRQFSNSRSEMNVSTLELGDSALYLCASSGAQGGDEQFFGPGTRLTVL.

V is TRBV27 and J is TRBJ2-5, with 8 nucleotides matching TRBD2. CDR1 MNHEY and CDR2 SMNVEV come from the germline V gene (reference sequence). The CDR3 has 13 amino acids. Germline trimming cut 5 bases from V and 11 bases from J; bases unmatched to any gene: 10. The CDR3 reads CASSPTSAGEQYF. The CDR3 DNA reads TGTGCCAGCAGTCCGACTAGCGCGGGGGAGCAGTACTTC.

The chain carries TRBV7-2 and TRBJ2-7; either TRBD1 or TRBD2 may fit D (5 bases each). Trimming took 7 bases from V and 1 from J, leaving 14 bases between them. Germline CDR1 is SGHTA and CDR2 is FQGNSA. There are 14 residues in the CDR3. The CDR3 loop is CASTRDGLSYEQYF. The CDR3 nucleotides are TGTGCCAGCACCCGGGACGGTCTTTCCTACGAGCAGTACTTC.

V usage is TRBV5-1 and J usage is TRBJ2-2; D may be TRBD2 (6 bases). Germline V lookup: CDR1 SGHRS, CDR2 YFSETQ. Trimming left V 0 bases short and J 2 bases short, with 14 bases between. The CDR3 loop spans 17 amino acids. The CDR3 reads CASSLAGLAHNTGELFF. In DNA form, the CDR3 reads TGCGCCAGCAGCTTGGCCGGCCTAGCGCATAACACCGGGGAGCTGTTTTTT. Using reference TRBV5-1 and TRBJ2-2 for the parts outside the CDR3, the full variable domain is KAGVTQTPRYLIKTRGQQVTLSCSPISGHRSVSWYQQTPGQGLQFLFEYFSETQRNKGNFPGRFSGRQFSNSRSEMNVSTLELGDSALYLCASSLAGLAHNTGELFFGEGSRLTVL.

This clonotype occurred a few times. The genes are TRBV3-1 and TRBJ2-1, with 8 bases aligning to TRBD2. Looked up from germline, CDR1 is LGHDT and CDR2 is YNNKEL (reference sequence). This CDR3 contains 16 residues. The J segment lost 1 base and the V segment lost 2 bases, leaving 4 bases of the junction unmatched. CDR3 in amino acids: CASSQYSGKSYNEQFF. As DNA, the CDR3 is TGTGCCAGCAGCCAATATAGCGGGAAGTCCTACAATGAGCAGTTCTTC.

The chain recombines TRBV6-6 with TRBJ2-2, with 12 bases that match TRBD2. Germline loops: CDR1 MNHNY, CDR2 SVGAGI (reference sequence). The CDR3 totals 17 residues. The V gene end was trimmed by 2 bases and the J gene end by 6 bases; junction bases not matched to a gene: 7. The CDR3 is CASSYPTSGSAAGELFF. The CDR3 region has the DNA TGTGCCAGCAGTTACCCGACTAGCGGGAGTGCGGCCGGGGAGCTGTTTTTT.